The text below deals with one TCR beta chain. Per the original data handling: Estimates of nucleated cell counts were drawn from the amplification of reference gene primers. TCRdb keeps only in-frame clones here, not all; method: immunoSEQ multiplex PCR. For V, J and clone size, that table is used; D and trimming come from the DNA. The table has around 300,000 clones, more than 75% seen once. The sample comes from a study of blood T cell repertoires in COVID-19. Overall study context: The samples span acute and convalescent COVID-19 from the United States, Italy and Spain. The cDNA or gDNA used as material had been derived from T cells, B-cell-depleted T cells, or PBMCs.

Input material: peripheral blood. The clonotype was recovered from a man aged 45 to 65 with active or convalescent COVID-19.

The CDR3 loop reads CASSLNAGGAARETQYF. The DNA of the CDR3 is TGTGCCAGCAGCTTAAATGCGGGCGGGGCTGCCCGGGAGACCCAGTACTTC. The chain employs TRBV7-2 and TRBJ2-5, with a weak D call TRBD2 (6 bases). V dropped 2 bases and J dropped 5 bases, with 21 bases sitting between them. The CDR3 spans 17 residues. Looked up from germline, CDR1 is SGHTA and CDR2 is FQGNSA.